The table lists the clone carrying this T cell receptor (beta chain) with a few counts. Its antigen is still unknown. The data originate from a study of CD8 T cells in ankylosing spondylitis. Overall study results and limits: For ankylosing spondylitis blood, a TCR beta motif of fewer than 10 highly homologous variants appeared characteristic. Some of these motif variants have turned up before, in reports on reactive arthritis synovial fluid and blood. CD8+ disease-linked clones were present at relatively low frequencies in blood.

Germline CDR1 is SGHDT and CDR2 is YYEEEE. Trimming cost V 3 bases and J 7 bases, with 18 bases left between them. There are 15 residues in the CDR3. By quantitative 5'-RACE with molecular barcodes, the TCR beta libraries were made. TCRdb used MiXCR to reprocess the 5' RACE reads, holding one entry per CDR3 protein. The top ten hold roughly 0.9% of the sample, which has fewer than 500,000 distinct CDR3 sequences, around 26% seen once. The TCR originated in a male donor with ankylosing spondylitis. The chain links TRBV5-6 to TRBJ2-3; D call uncertain. The sequenced sample consisted of blood, either unsorted or a sorted T cell fraction (not recorded which). CDR3 region: CASSSDPIRTYTQYF. The CDR3 coding sequence is TGTGCCAGCAGCTCGGACCCCATTAGGACCTATACGCAGTATTTT.